Listed here are 6 T cell receptor beta chains from one sample, sequenced in a study of blood T cell repertoires in COVID-19. Sequencing used immunoSEQ multiplex PCR; TCRdb keeps in-frame clones, though not all of them. The sample consists of about 160,000 clones, about four fifths of them appearing once. The sequenced sample consisted of peripheral blood. These TCRs come from a woman between 55 and 75 years old with COVID-19, enrolled during active disease.

This rearrangement joins TRBV5-1 to TRBJ1-5; D possibly corresponds to TRBD1 (6 bases). CDR1 is SGHRS, CDR2 YFSETQ, per germline. V was clipped by 4 bases and J by 1 base, with 12 bases between them. The length of the CDR3 is 15 residues. The CDR3: CASSEGTPSNQPQHF. The CDR3 DNA is TGCGCCAGCAGCGAAGGGACACCGAGCAATCAGCCCCAGCATTTT.

This clone was seen ten or more times. V gene TRBV5-1 combines with J gene TRBJ2-1; D unresolved. Per germline, CDR1 SGHRS and CDR2 YFSETQ. The V gene lost 0 bases and the J gene lost 4 bases, with 5 bases spanning the gap. The CDR3 totals 13 residues. This chain's CDR3 is CASSLVQYNEQFF. The DNA of the CDR3 is TGCGCCAGCAGCTTGGTGCAGTACAATGAGCAGTTCTTC.

This chain connects TRBV5-4 to TRBJ2-6; D is unresolved. With 0 bases removed from V and 0 bases from J, the gap between germline ends came to 10 bases. This CDR3 is built from 17 residues. Germline CDR1 SGHNT, CDR2 YYREEE (reference sequence). The CDR3 loop is CASSLGHPSSGANVLTF. The DNA of the CDR3 is TGTGCCAGCAGCTTGGGCCACCCGAGCTCTGGGGCCAACGTCCTGACTTTC.

The V call is TRBV5-5, the J call TRBJ2-1, with 12 bases identical to TRBD1. Germline CDR1 reads SGHKS; CDR2 reads YYEKEE (reference sequence). V lost 2 bases, J lost 9 bases, and 9 bases stayed unmatched. The CDR3 consists of 16 residues. The CDR3 region is CASSFYGDRGRVEQFF. Written as DNA, the CDR3 is TGTGCCAGCAGCTTCTACGGGGACAGGGGGCGCGTTGAGCAGTTCTTC.

This chain links TRBV6-2 or TRBV6-3 with TRBJ2-7; 11 positions agree with TRBD2. Germline V CDR1 and CDR2: MNHEY, SVGEGT. The CDR3 extends over 16 amino acids. V shed 2 bases and J 5 bases; nucleotides not matched to a gene: 8. CDR3 sequence (DNA): TGTGCCAGCAGTTACGCCCGAGGACTAGCGGGTCACGAGCAGTACTTC. Translation gives CASSYARGLAGHEQYF.

With regard to this clone: Other DNA sequences in the same sample also yield this CDR3. The chain employs TRBV30 and TRBJ1-5; perhaps TRBD1 as D (6 bases). V was trimmed by 0 bases and J by 5 bases, leaving 8 bases between them. CDR1 is GTSNPN and CDR2 is SVGIG in the germline V gene (reference sequence). This CDR3 spans 13 amino acids. The CDR3 DNA reads as TGTGCCTGGAGTGTACAGGGCTATCAGCCCCAGCATTTT. Encoded protein: CAWSVQGYQPQHF.